This TCR beta chain was sequenced during a study of human T cells and chemical hapten exposure listed by TCRdb under 2021. Study-level background: For sensitization, 2% DPC in acetone was applied to an approximately 2 cm by approximately 2 cm area of upper inner arm skin. Patients additionally received weekly therapeutic DPC doses to the scalp throughout the approximately 25-week study period. Patch testing on the upper back used Finn chambers containing 0.01% DPC, with scoring done after 6 days according to International Contact Dermatitis Research Group standards. Alopecia areata with under or over 50% scalp involvement, alopecia totalis and alopecia universalis were represented in the patient cohort, which was mostly female. Libraries were pooled for sequencing, and per-sample TCR yields varied mainly because of small differences in library volumes within the pool. In alopecia patients, the study followed how the peripheral blood TCR repertoire changed in vivo over primary and secondary sensitization to diphenylcyclopropenone (DPC), a hapten. Blood samples were taken from patients before sensitization (week 0) and then at 2, 6 and about 24 weeks after DPC sensitization. For TCR sequencing, blood came from twenty-nine alopecia patients at anywhere from one to four time points (pre-sensitization, 2, 6 and 24 weeks). Both TCR alpha and TCR beta chains were sequenced from each blood RNA sample. On the study overall, not on this receptor specifically: Repeated subsampling changed both the strength of the expansion versus patch-test correlation and the threshold at which that correlation became significant. Patch test score correlated positively with the number of PT1 expanded TCRs, reaching significance at thresholds 8, 16 and 32 but not at 4. Expanded TCRs formed significantly more large CDR3 similarity clusters than pre-sensitization or healthy control sets, consistent with antigen-driven responses. DPC sensitization did not change how many TCRs were above 1 in 1000 frequency, and no evidence was found of alterations in global repertoire structure. All patients had alopecia, a presumed autoimmune disease, so their immune response might differ from that of healthy individuals.

The CDR3 contains 13 residues, cysteine and phenylalanine counted. Kept here is only the CDR3 DNA, which spans 39 bases and is read in frame from base 1. In the germline V gene (reference sequence), CDR1 corresponds to SEHNR and CDR2 to FQNEAQ. V loses 5 bases of germline sequence and J loses 3 bases, and the interval between the two ends is 11 bases. This clonotype showed up many times. This receptor's antigen is unknown. No base qualities exist here, and no much larger clone lies one base off it. The method behind the library was RACE. This sample was sequenced with a NextSeq 500. Library preparation attached unique molecular identifiers to individual cDNA molecules for quantitative, reproducible TCR counting. The original methods were these. The median number of TCRs per sample was around 100,000, ranging from about 20,000 to 750,000. The Decombinator software suite was used to annotate V, J and CDR3 in the TCR reads. To make PS versus PT1 abundance plots, every sample was subsampled to the same number of TCRs (28,000). TCRs were defined as expanded if absent before sensitization and observed at least eight times at the 2-week time point. The public reads were run again by TCRdb, first through fastp at Q25 and then through MiXCR, and only productive beta chains were kept. For every CDR3 protein sequence, its rows merge into one entry that carries the most common genes and DNA. It is TCRdb's table, rather than the study itself, that gives the V and J calls and clone size. Recorded for this sample are tens of thousands of distinct CDR3 sequences; about 9.3% of them occurred a single time. 27% of the sample comes from the top ten.

The meaning of the sample's time point label: pre-sensitization, week 0. The treatment or condition label, read with the paper, signifies: therapeutic diphenylcyclopropenone sensitization with weekly scalp DPC. Total RNA was extracted from unfractionated whole blood collected in Tempus Blood RNA tubes. Blood at each patch-test visit was drawn before the patch test was applied. Patients were considered eligible if aged 18 to 70, diagnosed with alopecia and deemed suitable for DPC therapy, and patients were excluded if pregnant. This specimen was whole blood, taken in connection with sensitization to the hapten diphenylcyclopropenone (DPC). The TCR originated in a man aged 45-65 years with alopecia areata. Some clones in this sample may be carry-over from other donors' samples. This chain is built from TRBV7-9 and TRBJ2-7; no D gene is confidently identified. The CDR3 in this case is CASSPTLVYEQYF. The nucleotides read TGTGCCAGCAGCCCCACGCTTGTCTACGAGCAGTACTTC.